What follows are 2 T cell receptor beta chains derived from one specimen sequenced in a study of early T cells in non-severe SARS-CoV-2 infection. TCRdb ran MiXCR on the 5' RACE reads and lists one entry per CDR3 protein. The sample records around 80,000 distinct CDR3 sequences, less than 15% being singletons. Specimen: whole blood. These receptors were obtained from an adult who was a healthcare worker with PCR-confirmed SARS-CoV-2 infection or an uninfected control (not recorded which).

This chain links TRBV6-5 with TRBJ2-3; no clear D. V was clipped by 8 bases and J by 1 base, with 10 bases between them. CDR1 and CDR2 from the germline V gene are MNHEY and SVGAGI. The length of the CDR3 is 13 residues. CDR3 region: CASEAPGTDTQYF. The CDR3 DNA reads as TGTGCCAGCGAGGCTCCGGGCACAGATACGCAGTATTTT.

A few counts support this clonotype. The genes are TRBV9 and TRBJ2-1; no clear D. Per the germline V gene, CDR1 is SGDLS and CDR2 is YYNGEE. The V gene lost 4 bases and the J gene lost 4 bases, with 9 bases spanning the gap. This CDR3 contains 13 residues. The DNA of the CDR3 is TGTGCCAGCAGCCCCGGGTCTTACAATGAGCAGTTCTTC. Translation gives CASSPGSYNEQFF.